This T cell receptor (beta chain) was retrieved from a study of Ad26.COV2.S vaccination and SARS-CoV-2 variants. Here immunoSEQ multiplex PCR was the method, and the copy in TCRdb shows in-frame clones only, minus some. The data show about 350,000 clones, around 90% seen once. Comments on this clone: The antigen remains unidentified.

Germline assignment: CDR1 LNHDA and CDR2 SQIVND (reference sequence). Trimming removed 6 bases from V and 5 bases from J, with 20 bases in between. The CDR3 has 16 residues. Study findings and constraints: Higher spike-specific TCR breadth was found in vaccine recipients than in placebo recipients. A substantial breadth of spike-specific CD8+ and CD4+ T cell responses after vaccination has been reported. Using TCR breadth and depth analyses may have led to underestimated total T cell responses. Vaccine and placebo recipients had comparable breadth of non-spike TCRs.

The TCR originated in a human donor who had recovered from COVID-19. The chain employs TRBV19 and TRBJ1-5; D remains unclear. The material sequenced was peripheral blood, taken after recovery from COVID-19. The chain's CDR3 is CASSLERNRWDQPQHF. The CDR3 DNA is TGTGCCAGTAGCCTGGAGAGGAACCGATGGGATCAGCCCCAGCATTTT.